This T cell receptor beta chain was captured in a study of cytomegalovirus exposure and HLA in healthy donors. 60 Vbeta and 13 Jbeta primers were used in PCR. This table comes from immunoSEQ multiplex PCR, and its TCRdb copy is limited to in-frame clones, with some not included. The repertoire includes 150,000 to 200,000 clones, 75% to 85% of them detected once, and about 2.3% sits in the top ten. The CDR3 covers 14 residues. V gave up 1 base and J gave up 0 bases, with 4 bases separating them. Germline values: CDR1 SGHRS, CDR2 YFSETQ. In this sample, this clone turned up once. Source material: PBMCs. The J gene is TRBJ1-4, the V gene TRBV5-1; no definite D call. This receptor was taken from a woman aged 45 to 65 in good health and CMV-seronegative. DNA of the CDR3: TGCGCCAGCAGCTTGCTTGCAACTAATGAAAAACTGTTTTTT. This translates into CASSLLATNEKLFF.